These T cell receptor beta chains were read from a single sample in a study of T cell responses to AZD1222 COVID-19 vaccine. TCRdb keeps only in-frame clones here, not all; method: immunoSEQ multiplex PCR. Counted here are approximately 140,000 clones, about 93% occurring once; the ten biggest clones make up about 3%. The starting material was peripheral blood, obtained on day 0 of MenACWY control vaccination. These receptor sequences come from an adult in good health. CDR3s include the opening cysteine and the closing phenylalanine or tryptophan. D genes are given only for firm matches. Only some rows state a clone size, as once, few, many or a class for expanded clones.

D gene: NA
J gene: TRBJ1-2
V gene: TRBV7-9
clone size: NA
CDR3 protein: CASSQGQGDGYTF
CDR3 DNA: TGTGCCAGCAGCCAAGGCCAGGGAGATGGCTACACCTTC

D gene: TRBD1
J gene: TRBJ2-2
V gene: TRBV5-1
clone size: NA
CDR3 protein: CASSRGQMNTGELFF
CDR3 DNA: TGCGCCAGCAGCCGGGGACAGATGAACACCGGGGAGCTGTTTTTT

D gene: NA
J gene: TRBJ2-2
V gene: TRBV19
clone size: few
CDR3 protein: CATTWGTLDSGELFF
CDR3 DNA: TGTGCCACCACCTGGGGGACTCTCGATTCCGGGGAGCTGTTTTTT

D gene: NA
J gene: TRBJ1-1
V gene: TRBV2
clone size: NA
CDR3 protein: CASFPRGRNTEAFF
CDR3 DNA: TGTGCCAGCTTCCCGCGGGGACGGAACACTGAAGCTTTCTTT

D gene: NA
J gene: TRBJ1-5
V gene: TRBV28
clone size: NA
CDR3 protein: CASSLSLPSSVVQPQHF
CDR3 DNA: TGTGCCAGCAGTTTATCACTCCCTTCTTCCGTTGTTCAGCCCCAGCATTTT

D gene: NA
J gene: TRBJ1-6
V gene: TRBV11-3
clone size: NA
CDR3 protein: CASSLRAYNSPLHF
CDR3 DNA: TGTGCCAGCAGCTTACGGGCTTATAATTCACCCCTCCACTTT

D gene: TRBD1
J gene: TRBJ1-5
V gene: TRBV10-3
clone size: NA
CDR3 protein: CASSSRDRGLVDQPQHF
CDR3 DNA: TGTGCCAGCTCCAGCCGGGACAGGGGGCTTGTCGACCAGCCCCAGCATTTT

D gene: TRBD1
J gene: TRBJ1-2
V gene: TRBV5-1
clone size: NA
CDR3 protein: CASILLSDRGNGYTF
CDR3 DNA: TGCGCCAGCATCCTCCTATCGGACAGGGGGAATGGCTACACCTTC

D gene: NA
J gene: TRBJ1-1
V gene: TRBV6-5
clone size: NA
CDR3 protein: CASSNQGEAFF
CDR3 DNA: TGTGCCAGCAGTAATCAGGGCGAAGCTTTCTTT

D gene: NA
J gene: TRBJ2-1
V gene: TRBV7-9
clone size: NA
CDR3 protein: CASSLVVLGAPDNEQFF
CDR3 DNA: TGTGCCAGCAGCTTAGTGGTTTTGGGTGCTCCGGACAATGAGCAGTTCTTC

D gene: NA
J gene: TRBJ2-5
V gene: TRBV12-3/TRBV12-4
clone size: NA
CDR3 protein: CASSLDSRETQYF
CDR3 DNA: TGTGCCAGCAGCTTGGACAGTAGGGAGACCCAGTACTTC

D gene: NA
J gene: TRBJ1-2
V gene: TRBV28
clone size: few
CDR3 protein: CASSAAGGVYGYTF
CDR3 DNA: TGTGCCAGCAGTGCCGCGGGGGGAGTCTATGGCTACACCTTC

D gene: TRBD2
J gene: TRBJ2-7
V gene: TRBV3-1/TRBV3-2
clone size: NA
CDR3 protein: CASSPTMKSSGSAEQYF
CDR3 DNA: TGTGCCAGCAGCCCCACGATGAAGTCAAGCGGGAGCGCGGAGCAGTACTTC

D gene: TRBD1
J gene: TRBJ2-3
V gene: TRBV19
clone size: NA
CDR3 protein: CASSSTGGNADTQYF
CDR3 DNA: TGTGCCAGTAGTTCGACAGGGGGGAACGCAGATACGCAGTATTTT

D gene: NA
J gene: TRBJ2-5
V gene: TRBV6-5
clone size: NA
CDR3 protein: CASRVDGHRPETQYF
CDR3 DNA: TGTGCCAGCAGGGTCGATGGACACCGTCCAGAGACCCAGTACTTC